This T cell receptor beta chain was sequenced during a study of T cells after yellow fever vaccination. Study-level background: Preparation of fractions with low cell numbers was performed using SMART-Seq v4 Ultra Low Input. Findings of the study overall: Clones from primary vaccination mostly reappeared after the booster (approximately 96% CD4, around 90% CD8).

They built TCR cDNA with 5'RACE template switching, a step that put in a universal primer site and UMIs. TCRdb re-called the 5' RACE reads through MiXCR, storing one row per CDR3 protein. The sample holds approximately 70,000 distinct CDR3 sequences, around 7% seen once. This clonotype showed up just a few times. Its antigen remains unknown. A read error may produce the germline difference seen at one junction end. The CDR3 is made up of 16 amino acids. CDR1 and CDR2 from the germline V gene are SSHAT and FNYEAQ (reference sequence). Material: CD8+ T cells sorted from PBMCs, obtained more than 40 days after the first yellow fever vaccination. The chain combines TRBV7-7 with TRBJ2-1; D perhaps matches TRBD1 (5 bases). The clonotype was recovered from a man aged 18 to 30 who received the YFV17D yellow fever vaccine. CDR3 region: CASSLGVVGAYNEQFF. For the CDR3, the DNA is TGTGCTAGCAGCTTAGGGGTAGTGGGCGCATACAATGAGCAGTTCTTC. Full variable domain (outside the CDR3, taken from reference TRBV7-7 and TRBJ2-1): GAGVSQSPRYKVTKRGQDVTLRCDPISSHATLYWYQQALGQGPEFLTYFNYEAQPDKSGLPSDRFSAERPEGSISTLTIQRTEQRDSAMYRCASSLGVVGAYNEQFFGPGTRLTVL.